This TCR beta chain was retrieved from a study of regulatory T cells in long-lasting Graves disease. Researchers made TCR beta libraries by using iRepertoire HTBI primers and running Arm-PCR on CDR3 regions. In the original workflow: In the combined samples, 62 TRBV and 11 to 15 TRBJ segments were identified. In TCRdb, the multiplex PCR reads were re-called with MiXCR into one record per CDR3 protein. TCRdb's processing, not the study's, gives the V and J calls here. The sample carries 350,000 to 450,000 distinct CDR3 sequences, about 15% recorded once. Findings of the study overall: Whereas new patients shared 800 to 1,000 public clonotypes, persistent patients shared more, at 2,500 to 3,500. Gene preferences differed: TRBV28, TRBJ1-2, TRBJ2-5 in persistent cases.

Germline assignment: CDR1 MNHEY and CDR2 SMNVEV (reference sequence). This CDR3 has 17 amino acids. V shed 2 bases and J shed 0 bases, with 16 bases lying between them. Time point denoted: newly diagnosed GD, antithyroid drugs for less than 3 months. Extracted PBMC RNA gave rise to the TCR library. This clonotype was counted ten times or more. Its antigen is unknown. Separately, the same data were catalogued under a study of T cells in Graves' hyperthyroidism and ophthalmopathy. From that second work: An initial round of RT-PCR targeting the TCR CDR3 relied on the HTBI primer set.

The sequence derives from a woman aged 40 to 55 with Graves disease. The chain links TRBV27 to TRBJ2-5; D is possibly TRBD1 or TRBD2 (5 bases each). The sequencing used peripheral blood mononuclear cells (PBMCs), collected at new diagnosis, from a patient treated with antithyroid drugs. CDR3 bases: TGTGCCAGCAGTTTAATGGGCCTCGGGGCAGACCAAGAGACCCAGTACTTC. This codes for CASSLMGLGADQETQYF.